This is a list of T cell receptor beta chains from one sample in a study of blood T cell repertoires in COVID-19. Profiled with immunoSEQ multiplex PCR; TCRdb holds only in-frame clones, not every one. This sample yields 90,000 to 95,000 clones, of which around 88% are seen a single time; approximately 8.7% belongs to the top ten. The sample consisted of peripheral blood. The receptors come from a woman in her sixties or seventies with acute or convalescent COVID-19. Each CDR3 is given with its conserved first and last residue. D genes are given only for firm matches. Size values are once, few and many counts, or a class for expanded clones, and some rows have none.

>NA|NA|TRBV28|TRBJ2-7
CASSSTEKQYF
TGTGCCAGCAGTTCGACAGAGAAGCAGTACTTC
>NA|TRBD2|TRBV27|TRBJ2-1
CASSHPSGTYNEQFF
TGTGCCAGCAGTCACCCTAGCGGGACCTACAATGAGCAGTTCTTC
>NA|NA|TRBV18|TRBJ1-1
CASSPAGGGAFF
TGTGCCAGCTCACCAGCCGGGGGGGGAGCTTTCTTT
>few|NA|TRBV6-5|TRBJ2-2
CASLQSRELFF
TGTGCCAGCCTACAGTCCAGGGAACTGTTTTTT
>NA|TRBD2|TRBV7-7|TRBJ2-1
CASSPGLAGGQDEQFF
TGTGCCAGCAGCCCGGGACTAGCGGGAGGGCAGGATGAGCAGTTCTTC
>NA|NA|TRBV19|TRBJ1-5
CASSETGHNQPQHF
TGTGCCAGTAGCGAGACAGGACACAATCAGCCCCAGCATTTT
>NA|NA|TRBV10-3|TRBJ2-1
CAISETNGGQQHNEQFF
TGTGCCATCAGTGAAACTAATGGAGGGCAACAGCACAATGAGCAGTTCTTC
>NA|NA|TRBV6-5|TRBJ1-1
CASRRNPGEGTEAFF
TGTGCCAGCAGAAGAAACCCAGGGGAGGGGACTGAAGCTTTCTTT
>NA|NA|TRBV5-1|TRBJ2-7
CASSPPGTTYEQYF
TGCGCCAGCAGCCCCCCGGGGACAACCTACGAGCAGTACTTC
>NA|TRBD2|TRBV19|TRBJ2-7
CASSMGTSDEQYF
TGTGCCAGTAGTATGGGGACTAGTGACGAGCAGTACTTC
>NA|NA|TRBV28|TRBJ2-5
CASRGRRETQYF
TGTGCCAGCAGGGGGCGGCGCGAGACCCAGTACTTC
>NA|TRBD2|TRBV19|TRBJ2-7
CASRWTSGSSYEQYF
TGTGCCAGTAGGTGGACTAGCGGGAGTTCCTACGAGCAGTACTTC
>NA|NA|TRBV7-6|TRBJ2-7
CASSLDGGQYF
TGTGCCAGCAGCTTAGATGGCGGGCAGTACTTC
>NA|NA|TRBV6-1|TRBJ1-6
CASSDRAISPLHF
TGTGCCAGCAGTGACAGGGCCATTTCACCCCTCCACTTT
>NA|NA|TRBV11-3|TRBJ2-1
CASSAGQPGPYNEQFF
TGTGCCAGCAGCGCAGGACAGCCGGGGCCCTACAATGAGCAGTTCTTC
>NA|TRBD2|TRBV6-6|TRBJ2-4
CASSATRLAGGPSAKNIQYF
TGTGCCAGCAGCGCCACGCGACTAGCGGGGGGGCCGTCGGCCAAAAACATTCAGTACTTC
>NA|NA|TRBV15|TRBJ1-4
CATSDRNEKLFF
TGTGCCACCTCGGACAGAAATGAAAAACTGTTTTTT
>NA|TRBD1|TRBV19|TRBJ1-2
CASRHRGYGYTF
TGTGCCAGTAGGCACAGGGGGTATGGCTACACCTTC
>once|NA|TRBV5-1|TRBJ2-5
CASSLERVIETQYF
TGCGCCAGCAGCTTGGAGCGGGTCATAGAGACCCAGTACTTC
>NA|NA|TRBV6-1|TRBJ1-5
CASSERQPQHF
TGTGCCAGCAGTGAGCGTCAGCCCCAGCATTTT
>NA|NA|TRBV2|TRBJ2-2
CASSVRSARGTGELFF
TGTGCCAGCAGTGTTCGTAGCGCACGAGGCACCGGGGAGCTGTTTTTT
>NA|NA|TRBV11-3|TRBJ2-3
CASSLDGSPGDTQYF
TGTGCCAGCAGCTTAGACGGGAGTCCAGGAGATACGCAGTATTTT
>NA|NA|TRBV5-4|TRBJ1-2
CASSLVLGPGPGYTF
TGTGCCAGCAGCTTGGTTTTAGGCCCAGGGCCTGGCTACACCTTC
>NA|NA|TRBV5-1|TRBJ1-2
CASSGPIRDMAYGYTF
TGCGCCAGCAGCGGTCCAATCCGGGACATGGCCTATGGCTACACCTTC
>once|NA|TRBV7-3|TRBJ2-1
CASSRGGVLLNEQFF
TGTGCCAGCAGCCGCGGCGGGGTGTTGTTAAATGAGCAGTTCTTC
>NA|TRBD2|TRBV3-1/TRBV3-2|TRBJ2-5
CASSQDLSFLAGGGETQYF
TGTGCCAGCAGCCAAGATCTGAGTTTCTTAGCGGGGGGAGGTGAGACCCAGTACTTC